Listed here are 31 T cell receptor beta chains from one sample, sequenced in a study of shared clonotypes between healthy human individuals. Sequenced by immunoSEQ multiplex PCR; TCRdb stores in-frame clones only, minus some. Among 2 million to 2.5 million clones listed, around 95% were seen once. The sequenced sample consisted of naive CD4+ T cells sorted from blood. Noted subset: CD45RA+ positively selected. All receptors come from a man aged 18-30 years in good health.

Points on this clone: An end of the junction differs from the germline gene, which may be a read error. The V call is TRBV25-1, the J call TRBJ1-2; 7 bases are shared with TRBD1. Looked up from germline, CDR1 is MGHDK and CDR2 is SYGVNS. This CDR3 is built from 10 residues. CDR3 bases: TGTGCCAGCAGTTTAAGACAGGGCCCCTTC. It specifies CASSLRQGPF.

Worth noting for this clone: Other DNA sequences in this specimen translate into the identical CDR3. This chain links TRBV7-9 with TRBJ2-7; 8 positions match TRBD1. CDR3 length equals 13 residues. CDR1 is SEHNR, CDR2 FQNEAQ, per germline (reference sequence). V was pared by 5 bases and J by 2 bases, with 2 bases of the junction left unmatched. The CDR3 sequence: CASSLQGAYEQYF. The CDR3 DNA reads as TGTGCCAGCAGCCTACAGGGGGCCTACGAGCAGTACTTC.

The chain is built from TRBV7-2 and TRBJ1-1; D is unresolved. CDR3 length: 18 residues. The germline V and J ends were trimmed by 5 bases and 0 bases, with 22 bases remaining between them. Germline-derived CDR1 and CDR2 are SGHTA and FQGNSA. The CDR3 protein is CASSPAGREGRMNTEAFF. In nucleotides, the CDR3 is TGTGCCAGCAGCCCAGCCGGTCGGGAGGGCAGGATGAACACTGAAGCTTTCTTT.

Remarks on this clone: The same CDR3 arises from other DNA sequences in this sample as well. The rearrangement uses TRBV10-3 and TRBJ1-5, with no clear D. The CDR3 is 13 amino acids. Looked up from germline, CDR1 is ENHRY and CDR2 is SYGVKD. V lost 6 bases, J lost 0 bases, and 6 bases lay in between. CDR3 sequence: CAIRQSSNQPQHF. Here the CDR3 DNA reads TGTGCCATCAGACAGAGTAGCAATCAGCCCCAGCATTTT.

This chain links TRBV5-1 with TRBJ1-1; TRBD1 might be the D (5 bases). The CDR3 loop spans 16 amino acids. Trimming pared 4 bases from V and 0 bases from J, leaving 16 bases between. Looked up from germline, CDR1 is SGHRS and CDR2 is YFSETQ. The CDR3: CASSPRSGALNTEAFF. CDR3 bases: TGCGCCAGCAGCCCAAGAAGTGGGGCCCTGAACACTGAAGCTTTCTTT.

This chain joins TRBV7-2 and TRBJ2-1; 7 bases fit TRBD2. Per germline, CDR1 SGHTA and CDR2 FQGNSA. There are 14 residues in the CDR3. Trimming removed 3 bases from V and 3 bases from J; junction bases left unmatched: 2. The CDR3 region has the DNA TGTGCCAGCAGCTTCGGCGGGGGCTACAATGAGCAGTTCTTC. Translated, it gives CASSFGGGYNEQFF.

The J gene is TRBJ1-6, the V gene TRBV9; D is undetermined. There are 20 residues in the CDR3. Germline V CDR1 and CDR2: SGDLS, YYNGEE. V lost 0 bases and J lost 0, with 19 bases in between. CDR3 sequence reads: CASSVGLADTLSSYNSPLHF. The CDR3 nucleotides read TGTGCCAGCAGCGTAGGTCTTGCCGATACCCTGAGCTCCTATAATTCACCCCTCCACTTT.

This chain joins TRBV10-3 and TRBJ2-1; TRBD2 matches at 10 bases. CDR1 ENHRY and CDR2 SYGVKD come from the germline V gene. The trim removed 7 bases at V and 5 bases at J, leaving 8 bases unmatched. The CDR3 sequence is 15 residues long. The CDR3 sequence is CAITPTSGFDNEQFF. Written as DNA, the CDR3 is TGTGCCATCACCCCGACTAGCGGGTTTGACAATGAGCAGTTCTTC.

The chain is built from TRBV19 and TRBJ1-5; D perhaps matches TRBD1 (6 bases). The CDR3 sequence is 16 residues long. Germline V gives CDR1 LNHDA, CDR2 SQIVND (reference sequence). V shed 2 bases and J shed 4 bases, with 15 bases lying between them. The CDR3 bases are TGTGCCAGTAGTATATACAGGGAACCAGTAAATCAGCCCCAGCATTTT. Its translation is CASSIYREPVNQPQHF.

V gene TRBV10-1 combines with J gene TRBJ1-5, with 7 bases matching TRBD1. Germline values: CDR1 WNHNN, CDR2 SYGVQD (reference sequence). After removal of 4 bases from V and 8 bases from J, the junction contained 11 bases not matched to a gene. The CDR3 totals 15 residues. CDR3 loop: CASSGQGGCGEPQHF. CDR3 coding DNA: TGCGCCAGCAGTGGACAGGGAGGGTGCGGGGAGCCCCAGCATTTT.

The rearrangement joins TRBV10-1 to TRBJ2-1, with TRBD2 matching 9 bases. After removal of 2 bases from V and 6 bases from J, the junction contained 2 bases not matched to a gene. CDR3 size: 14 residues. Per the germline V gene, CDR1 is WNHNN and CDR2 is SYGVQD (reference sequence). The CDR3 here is CASSEGGRGNEQFF. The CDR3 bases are TGCGCCAGCAGTGAGGGCGGGAGGGGCAATGAGCAGTTCTTC.

CDR3 residues: CASSSTGNSPLHF. In nucleotides, the CDR3 is TGTGCCAGCAGCTCGACGGGGAATTCACCCCTCCACTTT. The rearrangement links TRBV11-3 to TRBJ1-6; no clear D gene. From germline, CDR1 is SGHNT and CDR2 YENEEA. V was shortened by 4 bases and J by 7 bases, with 8 bases between the two germline ends. This CDR3 is 13 amino acids long.

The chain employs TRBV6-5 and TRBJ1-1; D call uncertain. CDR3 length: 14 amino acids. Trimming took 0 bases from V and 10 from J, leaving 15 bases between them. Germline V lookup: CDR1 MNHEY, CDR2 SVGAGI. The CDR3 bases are TGTGCCAGCAGTTACTCCCTCGGGGTACTGGGAGCTTTCTTT. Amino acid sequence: CASSYSLGVLGAFF.

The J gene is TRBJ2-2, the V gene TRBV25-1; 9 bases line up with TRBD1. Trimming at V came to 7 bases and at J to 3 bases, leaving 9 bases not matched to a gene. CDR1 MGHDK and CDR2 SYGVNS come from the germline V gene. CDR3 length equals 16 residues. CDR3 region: CASKITGGADTGELFF. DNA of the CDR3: TGTGCCAGCAAGATTACAGGGGGCGCCGACACCGGGGAGCTGTTTTTT.

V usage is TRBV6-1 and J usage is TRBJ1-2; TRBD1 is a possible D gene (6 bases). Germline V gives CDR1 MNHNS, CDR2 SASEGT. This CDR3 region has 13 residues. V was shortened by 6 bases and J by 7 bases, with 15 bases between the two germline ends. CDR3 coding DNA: TGTGCCAGCAGCCTTCAGGGGTATTTTGGCTACACCTTC. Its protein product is CASSLQGYFGYTF.

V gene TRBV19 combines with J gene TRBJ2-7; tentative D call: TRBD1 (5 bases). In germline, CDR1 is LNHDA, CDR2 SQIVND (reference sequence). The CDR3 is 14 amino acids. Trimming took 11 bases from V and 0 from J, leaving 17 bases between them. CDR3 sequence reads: CASRSDIFSYEQYF. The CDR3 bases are TGTGCCTCCCGGTCGGACATATTCTCCTACGAGCAGTACTTC.

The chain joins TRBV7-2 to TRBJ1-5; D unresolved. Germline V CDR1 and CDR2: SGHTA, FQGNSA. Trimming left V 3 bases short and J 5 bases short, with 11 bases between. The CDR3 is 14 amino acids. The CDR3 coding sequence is TGTGCCAGCAGCTTGTGGCAGGTAGATCAGCCCCAGCATTTT. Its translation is CASSLWQVDQPQHF.

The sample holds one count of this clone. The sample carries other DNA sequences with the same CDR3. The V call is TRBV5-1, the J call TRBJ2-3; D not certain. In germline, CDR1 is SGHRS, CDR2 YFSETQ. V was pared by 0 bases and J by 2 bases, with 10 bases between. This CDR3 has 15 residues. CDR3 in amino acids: CASSLEGKNTDTQYF. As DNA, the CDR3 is TGCGCCAGCAGCTTGGAAGGGAAAAACACAGATACGCAGTATTTT.

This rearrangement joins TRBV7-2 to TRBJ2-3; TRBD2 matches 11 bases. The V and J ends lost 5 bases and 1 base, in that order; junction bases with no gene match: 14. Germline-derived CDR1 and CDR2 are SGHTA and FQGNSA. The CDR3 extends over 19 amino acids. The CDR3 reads CASSPPSTSGIVGTDTQYF. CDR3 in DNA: TGTGCCAGCAGCCCCCCGTCGACTAGCGGGATTGTGGGCACAGATACGCAGTATTTT.

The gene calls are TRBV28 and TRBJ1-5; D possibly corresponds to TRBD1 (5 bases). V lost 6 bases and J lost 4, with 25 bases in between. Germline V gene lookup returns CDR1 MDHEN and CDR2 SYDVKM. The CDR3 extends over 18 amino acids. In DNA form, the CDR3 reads TGTGCCAGCAGCCCATTAAGGGGCGTCCCCATGGGTAATCAGCCCCAGCATTTT. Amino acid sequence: CASSPLRGVPMGNQPQHF. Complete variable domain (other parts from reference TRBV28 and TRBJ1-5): DVKVTQSSRYLVKRTGEKVFLECVQDMDHENMFWYRQDPGLGLRLIYFSYDVKMKEKGDIPEGYSVSREKKERFSLILESASTNQTSMYLCASSPLRGVPMGNQPQHFGDGTRLSIL.

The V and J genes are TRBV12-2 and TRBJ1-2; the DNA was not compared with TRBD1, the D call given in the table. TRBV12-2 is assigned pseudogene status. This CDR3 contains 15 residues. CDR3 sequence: CASRSIGQGDYGYTF. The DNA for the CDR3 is TGTGCAAGTCGCTCAATCGGACAGGGGGACTATGGCTACACCTTC.

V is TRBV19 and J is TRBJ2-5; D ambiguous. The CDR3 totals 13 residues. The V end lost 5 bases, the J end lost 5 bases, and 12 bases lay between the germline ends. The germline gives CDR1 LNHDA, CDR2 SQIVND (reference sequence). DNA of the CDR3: TGTGCCAGTAGTGCCTACCTGGGGGAGACCCAGTACTTC. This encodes CASSAYLGETQYF. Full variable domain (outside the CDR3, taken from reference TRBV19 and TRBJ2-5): DGGITQSPKYLFRKEGQNVTLSCEQNLNHDAMYWYRQDPGQGLRLIYYSQIVNDFQKGDIAEGYSVSREKKESFPLTVTSAQKNPTAFYLCASSAYLGETQYFGPGTRLLVL.

The CDR3 DNA is TGTGCCAGCAGAGAGACAGGGGGTGGCGAGCAGTACTTC. Translation: CASRETGGGEQYF. The chain couples TRBV2 to TRBJ2-7; 9 bases map to TRBD1. This CDR3 has 13 residues. V lost 6 bases and J lost 6; bases outside the gene matches: 6. Germline assignment: CDR1 SNHLY and CDR2 FYNNEI. Full variable domain (rest looked up from reference TRBV2 and TRBJ2-7): EPEVTQTPSHQVTQMGQEVILRCVPISNHLYFYWYRQILGQKVEFLVSFYNNEISEKSEIFDDQFSVERPDGSNFTLKIRSTKLEDSAMYFCASRETGGGEQYFGPGTRLTVT.

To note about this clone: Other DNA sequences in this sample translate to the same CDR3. CDR3 loop: CASSAGGWETQYF. Here the CDR3 DNA reads TGTGCCAGCAGCGCAGGGGGCTGGGAGACCCAGTACTTC. This sequence joins TRBV6-1 and TRBJ2-5; TRBD1 matches at 8 bases. CDR3 length: 13 residues. Germline V gives CDR1 MNHNS, CDR2 SASEGT. Trimming took 6 bases from V and 5 from J; bases not matched to a gene: 5.

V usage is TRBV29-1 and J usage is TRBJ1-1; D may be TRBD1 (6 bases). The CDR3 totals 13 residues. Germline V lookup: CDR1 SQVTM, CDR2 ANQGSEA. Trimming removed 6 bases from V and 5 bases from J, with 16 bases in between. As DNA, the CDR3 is TGCAGCGTCCCGGGGGGACAAGGAACTGAAGCTTTCTTT. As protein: CSVPGGQGTEAFF.

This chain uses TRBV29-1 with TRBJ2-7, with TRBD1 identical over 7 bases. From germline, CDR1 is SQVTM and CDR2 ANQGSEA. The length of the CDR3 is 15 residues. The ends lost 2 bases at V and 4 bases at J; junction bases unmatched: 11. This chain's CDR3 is CSVESATGFLYEQYF. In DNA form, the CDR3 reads TGCAGCGTTGAAAGCGCGACAGGGTTCTTATACGAGCAGTACTTC.

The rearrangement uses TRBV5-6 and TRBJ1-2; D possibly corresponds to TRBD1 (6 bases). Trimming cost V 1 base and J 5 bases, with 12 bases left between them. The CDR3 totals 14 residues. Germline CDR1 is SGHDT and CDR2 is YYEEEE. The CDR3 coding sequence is TGTGCCAGCAGCTTGATGCAGGGGTCTTATGGCTACACCTTC. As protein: CASSLMQGSYGYTF.

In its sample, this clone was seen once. This CDR3 is CASSVDSSYGYTF. The CDR3 DNA sequence: TGTGCCAGCAGCGTAGACAGTTCCTATGGCTACACCTTC. This chain links TRBV9 with TRBJ1-2, with D hard to call. The CDR3 spans 13 residues. The ends were cut back, 0 bases at V and 4 bases at J, with 7 bases in the middle. Germline CDR1 and CDR2: SGDLS and YYNGEE. Complete variable domain (other parts from reference TRBV9 and TRBJ1-2): DSGVTQTPKHLITATGQRVTLRCSPRSGDLSVYWYQQSLDQGLQFLIQYYNGEERAKGNILERFSAQQFPDLHSELNLSSLELGDSALYFCASSVDSSYGYTFGSGTRLTVV.

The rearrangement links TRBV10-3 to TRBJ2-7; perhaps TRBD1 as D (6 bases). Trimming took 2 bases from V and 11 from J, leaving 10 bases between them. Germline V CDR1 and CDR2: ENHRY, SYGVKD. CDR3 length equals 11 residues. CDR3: CAISEGQRKYF. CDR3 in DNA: TGTGCCATCAGTGAGGGACAGAGAAAGTACTTC.

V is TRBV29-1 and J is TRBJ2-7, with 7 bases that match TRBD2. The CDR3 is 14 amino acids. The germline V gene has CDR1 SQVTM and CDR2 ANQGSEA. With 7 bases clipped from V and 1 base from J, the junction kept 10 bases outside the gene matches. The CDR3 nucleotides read TGCAGCGCGATACCGGGACTACATTCCTACGAGCAGTACTTC. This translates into CSAIPGLHSYEQYF.

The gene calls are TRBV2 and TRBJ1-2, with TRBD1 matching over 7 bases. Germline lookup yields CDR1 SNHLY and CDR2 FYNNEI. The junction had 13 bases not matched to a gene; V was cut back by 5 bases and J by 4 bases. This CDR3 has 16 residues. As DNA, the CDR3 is TGTGCCAGCAGTTCTACCCGGGGAGGGGGCGTCTATGGCTACACCTTC. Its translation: CASSSTRGGGVYGYTF.